The sequence of this T cell receptor (beta chain) was determined in a study of blood T cell repertoires in COVID-19. Study details: Samples taken during acute and convalescent COVID-19 were collected in the United States, Italy and Spain. Sources were T cells, B-cell-depleted T cells, or PBMCs; the material itself was cDNA or gDNA.

Germline V CDR1 and CDR2: MNHEY, SVGAGI. V was pared by 0 bases and J by 7 bases, with 7 bases between. The CDR3 is 13 amino acids. Assay: immunoSEQ multiplex PCR; the TCRdb copy retains only in-frame clones and omits some. The table records roughly 500,000 clones, more than 85% of them present only once. Membership in each cohort depended on participant-reported clinical history. About this clone itself: Other DNA sequences in the sample encode the same CDR3.

The sequence was collected from a woman aged 55-70 years who had recovered from COVID-19. The specimen sequenced was PBMCs or T cells enriched from blood (not recorded which). The gene calls are TRBV6-5 and TRBJ2-1; D not certain. CDR3 nucleotides: TGTGCCAGCAGTTACTCGACTGTGAATGAGCAGTTCTTC. This gives the protein CASSYSTVNEQFF.